This T cell receptor (beta chain) was identified in a study of cytomegalovirus exposure and HLA in healthy donors. About the research overall: An early release of data contained 70 million to 95 million unique TCRs, which came from HLA-typed donors. Study-wide points: Reportedly, a later analysis found an Asian-associated ancestry cluster had fewer N-insertions than the roughly 700-donor mean. In a later analysis, about 17,000 TCR beta sequences were associated with HLA alleles at 0.05 false discovery rate. Researchers reportedly found TCR beta sequences accurately predicted most subjects' HLA-A and HLA-B alleles.

With regard to this clone: Its antigen is not identified.

V dropped 4 bases and J dropped 2 bases, with 12 bases sitting between them. The CDR3 spans 15 residues. From germline, CDR1 is MNHNY and CDR2 SVGAGI (reference sequence). Primers for the PCR totalled 60 Vbeta and 13 Jbeta. Libraries were prepared by immunoSEQ multiplex PCR; TCRdb keeps only in-frame clonotypes and omits some of them. The data contain 150,000 to 200,000 clones, roughly 79% of them singletons. The TCR comes from a man aged 50 to 59 in good health and CMV-seropositive. The chain is built from TRBV6-6 and TRBJ2-4; TRBD2 is a possible D gene (5 bases). Input material: PBMCs. The CDR3 region is CASSSGEPTKNIQYF. The CDR3 region has the DNA TGTGCCAGCAGTTCTGGGGAGCCCACCAAAAACATTCAGTACTTC.